Listed here are 4 T cell receptor beta chains from one sample, sequenced in a study of blood T cells in healthy people across ages. With a J-beta primer mix and a sample-barcoded 5' primer, a second PCR ran roughly 6 to 11 cycles. TCRdb analysed the 5' RACE reads with MiXCR anew, one entry per CDR3 protein. The data hold about 640,000 distinct CDR3 sequences, with roughly two fifths observed a single time. Material for sequencing was blood. The receptors were gathered from a man aged 80 or over in good health.

Of note for this clonotype: One junction end does not reproduce the germline sequence, and a read error may be involved. This chain joins TRBV7-9 and TRBJ2-7, with D possibly matching TRBD1 (6 bases). The germline CDR1 and CDR2 sequences are SEHNR and FQNEAQ (reference sequence). The CDR3 extends over 14 amino acids. CDR3 sequence reads: CASSLTGTTYGQYF. DNA of the CDR3: TGTGCCAGCAGCTTAACCGGGACAACCTACGGGCAGTACTTC.

This clonotype was recorded at least ten times. V gene TRBV29-1 combines with J gene TRBJ2-5; D is possibly TRBD1 (6 bases). The CDR3 has 13 residues. V shed 4 bases and J shed 1 base, with 10 bases lying between them. Germline-derived CDR1 and CDR2 are SQVTM and ANQGSEA. CDR3 nucleotide sequence: TGCAGCGTTGGGGCAGGGGCCCAAGAGACCCAGTACTTC. It codes for CSVGAGAQETQYF.

This clonotype has a handful of counts. The chain couples TRBV11-2 to TRBJ2-4; 9 positions agree with TRBD1. The J call may be incorrect, as the DNA end agrees better with TRBJ2-7. The CDR3 runs to 15 residues. CDR1 SGHAT and CDR2 FQNNGV come from the germline V gene. The DNA of the CDR3 is TGTGCCAGCAGCGGCCGGGACAGGGCAATCTACGAGCAGTACTTC. Residues: CASSGRDRAIYEQYF.

The rearrangement uses TRBV6-2 or TRBV6-3 and TRBJ2-7; TRBD2 matches at 7 bases. Germline V gene sequence: CDR1 MNHEY, CDR2 SVGEGT. This CDR3 region has 15 residues. J was trimmed by 0 bases and V by 0 bases; bases with no gene match: 2. CDR3 bases: TGTGCCAGCAGTTACTCGAGGACTAGCTCCTACGAGCAGTACTTC. It translates to CASSYSRTSSYEQYF.